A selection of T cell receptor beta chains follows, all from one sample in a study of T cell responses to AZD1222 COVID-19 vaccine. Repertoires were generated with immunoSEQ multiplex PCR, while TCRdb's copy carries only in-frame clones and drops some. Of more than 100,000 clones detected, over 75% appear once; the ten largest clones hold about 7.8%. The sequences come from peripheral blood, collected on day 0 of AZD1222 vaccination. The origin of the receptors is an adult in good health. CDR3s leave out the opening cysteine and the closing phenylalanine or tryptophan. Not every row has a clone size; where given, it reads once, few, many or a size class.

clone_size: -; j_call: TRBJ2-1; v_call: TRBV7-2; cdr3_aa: ASSPPGGHYEQF
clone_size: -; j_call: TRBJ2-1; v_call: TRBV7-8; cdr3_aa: ASSPWTSGGGNEQF
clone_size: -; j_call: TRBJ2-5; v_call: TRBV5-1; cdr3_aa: ASSSTQETQY
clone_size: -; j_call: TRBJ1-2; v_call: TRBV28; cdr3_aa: ASSLTAAYGYT
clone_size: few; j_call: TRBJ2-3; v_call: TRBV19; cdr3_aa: ASSPRTSVTDTQY
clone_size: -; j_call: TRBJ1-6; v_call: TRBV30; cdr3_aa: AWSVGSTGNSPLH
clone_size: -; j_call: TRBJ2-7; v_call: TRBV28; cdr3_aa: ASSSPGGTGIYEQY
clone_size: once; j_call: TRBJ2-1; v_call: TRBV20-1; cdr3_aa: SASLAGPYNEQF
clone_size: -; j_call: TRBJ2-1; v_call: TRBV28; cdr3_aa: ASRLAGGLYNEQF
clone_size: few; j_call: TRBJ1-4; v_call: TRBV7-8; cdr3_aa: ASRERGDEKLF
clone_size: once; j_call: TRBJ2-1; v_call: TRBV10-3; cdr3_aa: AIRPGTGPYNEQF
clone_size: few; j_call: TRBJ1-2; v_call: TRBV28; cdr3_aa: ASSLGGNYGYT
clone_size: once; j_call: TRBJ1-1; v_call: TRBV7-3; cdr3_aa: ASSSGRDTEAF
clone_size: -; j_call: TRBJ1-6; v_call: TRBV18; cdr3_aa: ASSPGQGANSPLH
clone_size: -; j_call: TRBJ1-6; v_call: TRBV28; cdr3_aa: ASMGSSYNSPLH
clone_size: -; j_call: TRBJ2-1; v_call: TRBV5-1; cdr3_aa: ASSLTSGGADNEQF
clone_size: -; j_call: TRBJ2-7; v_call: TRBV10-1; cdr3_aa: ASSDPGQGTYEQY
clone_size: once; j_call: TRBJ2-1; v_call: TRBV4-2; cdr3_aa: ASSQDYRGSYNEQF
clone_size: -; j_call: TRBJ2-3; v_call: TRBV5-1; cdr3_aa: ASSDEDFRTDTQY
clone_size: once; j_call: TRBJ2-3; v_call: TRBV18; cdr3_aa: ASSPPEAGTTDTQY
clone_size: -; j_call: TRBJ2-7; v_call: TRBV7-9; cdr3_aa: ASSWTGRNEQY
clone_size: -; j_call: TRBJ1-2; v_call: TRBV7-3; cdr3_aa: ASSAGGQEGTMYGYT
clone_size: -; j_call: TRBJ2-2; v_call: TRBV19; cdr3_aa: ASSIRDTNTGELF
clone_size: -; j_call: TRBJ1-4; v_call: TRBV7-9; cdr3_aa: ASSSTGARLNEKLF
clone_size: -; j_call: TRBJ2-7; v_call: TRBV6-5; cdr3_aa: ASSYPDSYEQY
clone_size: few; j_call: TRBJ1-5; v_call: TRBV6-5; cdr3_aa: ASSIRENQPQH
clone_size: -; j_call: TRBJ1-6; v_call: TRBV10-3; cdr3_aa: AISESRSGSDLH
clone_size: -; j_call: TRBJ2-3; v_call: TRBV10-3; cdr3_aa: AISEGTGGTDTQY
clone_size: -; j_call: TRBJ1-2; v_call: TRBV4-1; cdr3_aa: ASSQILQGTYGYT
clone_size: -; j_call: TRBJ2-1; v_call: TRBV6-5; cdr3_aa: ASSYYSGRDNEQF
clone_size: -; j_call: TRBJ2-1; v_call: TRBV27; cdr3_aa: ASTQPRDKGNEQF
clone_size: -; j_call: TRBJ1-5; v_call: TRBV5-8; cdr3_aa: ASSSWSASNQPQH